This passage covers 18 T cell receptor beta chains from one sample sequenced in a study of PD-1 blockade in classical Hodgkin lymphoma. The table came from immunoSEQ multiplex PCR; TCRdb's copy has only in-frame clones and leaves some out. This repertoire shows 15,000 to 20,000 clones, 85% found once; its top ten account for 1%. With no exception, relapse followed autologous stem cell transplantation in all patients, and brentuximab vedotin exposure varied. The authors purified CD4+ T cells from thawed PBMCs by magnetic negative selection. The material sequenced was CD4+ T cells from blood, taken at baseline. These receptors came from a human donor with classical Hodgkin lymphoma.

The gene calls are TRBV5-6 and TRBJ2-3, with a weak D call TRBD2 (6 bases). The V and J ends lost 4 bases and 2 bases respectively, with 11 bases between them. Germline V lookup: CDR1 SGHDT, CDR2 YYEEEE. This CDR3 region has 14 residues. The CDR3 sequence is CASSTAGNTDTQYF. As DNA, the CDR3 is TGTGCCAGCAGCACGGCGGGGAACACAGATACGCAGTATTTT.

This chain joins TRBV7-6 and TRBJ2-3, with unresolved D. The CDR3 is 13 residues long. Deletions cut 0 bases from V and 4 bases from J, with 5 bases between. Per germline, CDR1 SGHVS and CDR2 FNYEAQ. CDR3 sequence: CASSLAWADTQYF. CDR3 nucleotide sequence: TGTGCCAGCAGCTTAGCCTGGGCAGATACGCAGTATTTT.

The CDR3 DNA reads TGTGCCAGCATCGGGACAAGCCCTAGGAACGGAAACACCATATATTTT. Its translation is CASIGTSPRNGNTIYF. The J gene is TRBJ1-3, the V gene TRBV6-6; D might be TRBD1 (6 bases). Germline V gene sequence: CDR1 MNHNY, CDR2 SVGAGI (reference sequence). The CDR3 runs to 16 residues. The ends were cut back, 7 bases at V and 4 bases at J, with 20 bases in the middle.

CDR3 coding DNA: TGTGCCAGCAGCAAACGAGACAGGGGGGAGACCCAGTACTTC. As protein: CASSKRDRGETQYF. The chain couples TRBV7-8 to TRBJ2-5; TRBD1 matches at 9 bases. The CDR3 totals 14 residues. Unmatched junction bases numbered 6, after V lost 5 bases and J lost 5 bases. The germline V gene has CDR1 SGHVS and CDR2 FQNEAQ.

The chain uses TRBV21-1 and TRBJ2-7; the tabulated D call, TRBD1, remains unverified against the DNA. TRBV21-1 is described as a pseudogene. The CDR3 totals 16 residues. CDR3: CASSSGGTGVNYEQYF. Written as DNA, the CDR3 is TGTGCCAGCAGCAGTGGGGGGACAGGGGTTAACTACGAGCAGTACTTC.

This clone was seen a few times. This chain connects TRBV10-3 to TRBJ1-3, with D possibly TRBD1 on 5 matching bases. Per the germline V gene, CDR1 is ENHRY and CDR2 is SYGVKD. The CDR3 loop spans 16 amino acids. Trimming pared 6 bases from V and 0 bases from J, leaving 15 bases between. In DNA, the CDR3 is TGTGCCATCAGGGGCTCCGGGGCCACCTCTGGAAACACCATATATTTT. This gives the protein CAIRGSGATSGNTIYF.

The rearrangement joins TRBV6-5 to TRBJ1-1; no firm D call. With 6 bases removed from V and 0 bases from J, the gap between germline ends came to 5 bases. The CDR3 length is 12 residues. From germline, CDR1 is MNHEY and CDR2 SVGAGI. CDR3 DNA: TGTGCCAGCAGGCGTCTGAACACTGAAGCTTTCTTT. Protein sequence: CASRRLNTEAFF.

The rearrangement links TRBV29-1 to TRBJ1-1; weak D call: TRBD1 (5 bases). Germline CDR1 reads SQVTM; CDR2 reads ANQGSEA. The CDR3 is 15 amino acids. Trimming shortened V by 1 base and J by 0 bases, and 12 bases separated the two germline ends. The CDR3 reads CSVEGWGRVNTEAFF. CDR3 in DNA: TGCAGCGTTGAAGGGTGGGGCAGGGTGAACACTGAAGCTTTCTTT.

This rearrangement joins TRBV6-6 to TRBJ1-4; 7 nucleotides line up with TRBD1. This CDR3 spans 15 amino acids. V was clipped by 6 bases and J by 11 bases; unmatched bases: 15. Looked up from germline, CDR1 is MNHNY and CDR2 is SVGAGI (reference sequence). This CDR3 reads CASSDLRGQRGKLFF. CDR3 DNA: TGTGCCAGCAGCGACTTACGGGGACAGCGAGGGAAACTGTTTTTT.

The chain carries TRBV18 and TRBJ2-7; 9 bases are shared with TRBD1. There are 14 residues in the CDR3. Germline V gene sequence: CDR1 KGHSH, CDR2 LQKENI. Trimming at V came to 2 bases and at J to 6 bases, leaving 5 bases not matched to a gene. The CDR3 reads CASSPRTGESEQYF. CDR3 sequence (DNA): TGTGCCAGCTCACCAAGGACAGGGGAGAGCGAGCAGTACTTC.

This clone was recorded once. The genes are TRBV30 and TRBJ1-3; D not certain. V was cut by 0 bases and J by 1 base, with 13 bases left in between. CDR1 and CDR2 from the germline V gene are GTSNPN and SVGIG (reference sequence). This CDR3 contains 16 residues. The CDR3 sequence is CAWSVPPTGSGNTIYF. DNA of the CDR3: TGTGCCTGGAGTGTACCCCCGACGGGGTCTGGAAACACCATATATTTT.

In nucleotides, the CDR3 is TGTGCCAGTAGTATAGACTGGGAAACGGACTATGGCTACACCTTC. Its translation is CASSIDWETDYGYTF. This sequence joins TRBV19 and TRBJ1-2, with D unresolved. Germline CDR1 and CDR2: LNHDA and SQIVND (reference sequence). CDR3 size: 15 residues. V was trimmed by 0 bases and J by 3 bases, leaving 11 bases between them.

The CDR3 DNA follows: TGTGCCAGCTCACTTCCGGGCCGCGGAGCTTTCTTT. It codes for CASSLPGRGAFF. The gene calls are TRBV18 and TRBJ1-1; D is unresolved. The germline V gene encodes CDR1 KGHSH and CDR2 LQKENI. CDR3 length: 12 amino acids. The V gene lost 4 bases and the J gene lost 10 bases, with 13 bases spanning the gap.

The rearrangement joins TRBV12-5 to TRBJ2-3; no reliable D call. The CDR3 spans 13 residues. V dropped 4 bases and J dropped 5 bases, with 10 bases sitting between them. CDR1 and CDR2 (germline): LGHNT, FRNRAP. CDR3 DNA: TGTGCTAGTGGTTCGGACGGTGGAGATACGCAGTATTTT. Translating gives CASGSDGGDTQYF. Complete variable domain (other parts from reference TRBV12-5 and TRBJ2-3): DARVTQTPRHKVTEMGQEVTMRCQPILGHNTVFWYRQTMMQGLELLAYFRNRAPLDDSGMPKDRFSAEMPDATLATLKIQPSEPRDSAVYFCASGSDGGDTQYFGPGTRLTVL.

The V gene is TRBV6-5, the J gene TRBJ2-7; 7 nucleotides match TRBD1. V shed 4 bases and J 0 bases; nucleotides not matched to a gene: 6. The length of the CDR3 is 15 residues. Germline CDR1 MNHEY, CDR2 SVGAGI. CDR3 residues: CASSSSQGSSYEQYF. The CDR3 nucleotides read TGTGCCAGCAGTTCGTCACAGGGGAGCTCCTACGAGCAGTACTTC.

The J gene is TRBJ1-5, the V gene TRBV2; D not certain. The CDR3 length is 15 residues. V was trimmed by 7 bases and J by 1 base, leaving 14 bases between them. Germline V gives CDR1 SNHLY, CDR2 FYNNEI. The CDR3 protein is CASMRGRSSNQPQHF. CDR3 sequence (DNA): TGTGCCAGCATGCGCGGGAGATCGAGCAATCAGCCCCAGCATTTT. The variable domain in full, completed from reference TRBV2 and TRBJ1-5, reads EPEVTQTPSHQVTQMGQEVILRCVPISNHLYFYWYRQILGQKVEFLVSFYNNEISEKSEIFDDQFSVERPDGSNFTLKIRSTKLEDSAMYFCASMRGRSSNQPQHFGDGTRLSIL.

This clone was seen a single time. The chain employs TRBV10-3 and TRBJ2-7; TRBD1 agrees at 8 bases. CDR1 is ENHRY, CDR2 SYGVKD, per germline. The CDR3 spans 16 residues. The ends lost 5 bases at V and 0 bases at J; junction bases unmatched: 9. The CDR3 bases are TGTGCCATCAGTTTTGGACAGGGCCGGAGCTCCTACGAGCAGTACTTC. This gives the protein CAISFGQGRSSYEQYF.

The chain uses TRBV18 and TRBJ1-1; the match to TRBD1 covers 9 bases. Looked up from germline, CDR1 is KGHSH and CDR2 is LQKENI. The CDR3 sequence is 20 residues long. V lost 3 bases, J lost 2 bases, and 19 bases stayed unmatched. The CDR3 nucleotides are TGTGCCAGCTCACCCTCCGGGACAGGGTTTTTTGATCTAGGTAACACTGAAGCTTTCTTT. This translates into CASSPSGTGFFDLGNTEAFF.